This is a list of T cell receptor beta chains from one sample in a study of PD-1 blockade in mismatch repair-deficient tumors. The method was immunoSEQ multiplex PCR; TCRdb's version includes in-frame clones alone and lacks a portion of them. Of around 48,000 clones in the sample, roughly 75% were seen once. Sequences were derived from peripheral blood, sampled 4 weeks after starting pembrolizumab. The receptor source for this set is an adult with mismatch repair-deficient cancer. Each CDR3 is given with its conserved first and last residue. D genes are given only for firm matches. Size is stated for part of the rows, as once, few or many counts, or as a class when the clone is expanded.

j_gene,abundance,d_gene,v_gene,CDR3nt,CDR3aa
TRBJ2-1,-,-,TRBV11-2,TGTGCCAGCAGCGGGTGGTCCATATCCTACAATGAGCAGTTCTTC,CASSGWSISYNEQFF
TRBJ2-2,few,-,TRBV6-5,TGTGCCAGCAGGAGGGGACGGAACACCGGGGAGCTGTTTTTT,CASRRGRNTGELFF
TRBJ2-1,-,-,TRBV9,TGTGCCAGCAGCGCCAGGGGCGCGTCCTACAATGAGCAGTTCTTC,CASSARGASYNEQFF
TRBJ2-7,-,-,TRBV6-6,TGTGCCAGCAGTTACTCGGGAGACCTCTACGAGCAGTACTTC,CASSYSGDLYEQYF
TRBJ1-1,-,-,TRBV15,TGTGCCACCCGATTGAACACTGAAGCTTTCTTT,CATRLNTEAFF
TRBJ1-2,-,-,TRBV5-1,TGCGCCAGCAGCTTGGGGCAACCTGACTATGGCTACACCTTC,CASSLGQPDYGYTF
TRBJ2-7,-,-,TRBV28,TGTGCCAGCAGTTTTCGGGGACGGAGATACGAGCAGTACTTC,CASSFRGRRYEQYF
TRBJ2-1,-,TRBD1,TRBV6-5,TGTGCCACCGCGGGGACAGGGGCCGTTGTGAGAGAGCAGTTCTTC,CATAGTGAVVREQFF
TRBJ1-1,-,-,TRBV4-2,TGTGCCAGCAGCCAACCCCCCGAAAGGGGACCGAACACTGAAGCTTTCTTT,CASSQPPERGPNTEAFF
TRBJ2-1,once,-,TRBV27,TGTGCCAGCAGTTTATCGGGGGGTATCAATGAGCAGTTCTTC,CASSLSGGINEQFF
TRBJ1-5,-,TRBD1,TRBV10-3,TGTGCCATCGGGAGGGACAGCCCCAATCAGCCCCAGCATTTT,CAIGRDSPNQPQHF
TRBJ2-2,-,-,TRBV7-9,TGTGCCACTCCTAACACCGGGGAGCTGTTTTTT,CATPNTGELFF
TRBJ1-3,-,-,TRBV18,TGTGCCAGCTCAAATTCAGGGAGCACTGGAAACACCATATATTTT,CASSNSGSTGNTIYF
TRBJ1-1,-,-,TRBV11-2,TGTGCCAGCAGCTCTGAGCCGTCCTTAAACACTGAAGCTTTCTTT,CASSSEPSLNTEAFF
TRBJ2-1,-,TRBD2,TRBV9,TGTGCCAGCAGCGTAGACTTGAGCGGGAGCTCCAATGAGCAGTTCTTC,CASSVDLSGSSNEQFF
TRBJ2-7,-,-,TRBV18,TGTGCCAGCTCCCCCAGCGAGTTCTCCTACGAGCAGTACTTC,CASSPSEFSYEQYF
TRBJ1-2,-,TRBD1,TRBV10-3,TGTGCCATCATGGGGACAGCGGTTAACTATGGCTACACCTTC,CAIMGTAVNYGYTF
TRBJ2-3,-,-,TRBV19,TGTGCCAGTAGGACCACTTCGGGACGGGGCACAGATACGCAGTATTTT,CASRTTSGRGTDTQYF
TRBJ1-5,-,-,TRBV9,TGTGCCAGCAGCCCCCGGGGGGCTGGCAATCAGCCCCAGCATTTT,CASSPRGAGNQPQHF
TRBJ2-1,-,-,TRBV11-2,TGTGCCAGCAGCTCCAGGGATTTTGGTGGGAATGAGCAGTTCTTC,CASSSRDFGGNEQFF
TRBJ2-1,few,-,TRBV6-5,TGTGCCAGCAGTTACTCGCTGCAGATCGGGAATGAGCAGTTCTTC,CASSYSLQIGNEQFF